Listed below are T cell receptor beta chains from one sample, sequenced in a study of blood T cell repertoires in COVID-19. Generated by immunoSEQ multiplex PCR, the TCRdb table keeps only in-frame clones and is missing some. The sample lists about 230,000 clones, 65% to 90% occurring once. Sequencing was carried out using peripheral blood. The receptor set was obtained from a woman aged 45 to 65 with acute or convalescent COVID-19. Each CDR3 is given with its conserved first and last residue. The D gene is left open where the match is weak. The size of a clone is reported for some rows only, either as once, few or many, or as a class for expanded clones.

CASSRGGGTNTGELFF	TGTGCCAGTAGTAGGGGGGGCGGGACGAACACCGGGGAGCTGTTTTTT	NA	NA	16	TRBV19	TRBJ2-2
CASSQDLGLDYGYTF	TGCGCCAGCAGCCAAGACCTGGGGCTTGACTATGGCTACACCTTC	NA	NA	15	TRBV4-3	TRBJ1-2
CASSLASGGANTQYF	TGTGCCAGCAGCTTAGCTAGCGGGGGGGCGAATACGCAGTATTTT	NA	TRBD2	15	TRBV7-3	TRBJ2-3
CASVPSDKDYEQYF	TGTGCTAGTGTTCCCTCAGACAAGGACTACGAGCAGTACTTC	NA	NA	14	TRBV12-5	TRBJ2-7
CASSQTRLAETDTQYF	TGCGCCAGCAGCCAAACTAGACTAGCGGAGACAGATACGCAGTATTTT	NA	TRBD2	16	TRBV4-3	TRBJ2-3
CASSFHRGRGYTF	TGTGCCAGCAGTTTTCACAGGGGTCGTGGCTACACCTTC	NA	TRBD1	13	TRBV28	TRBJ1-2
CASSPRQGAYTEAFF	TGTGCCAGCAGTCCACGACAGGGGGCTTACACTGAAGCTTTCTTT	NA	TRBD1	15	TRBV27	TRBJ1-1
CATSGTSLETQYF	TGTGCCACCAGTGGGACTAGCCTGGAGACCCAGTACTTC	NA	TRBD2	13	TRBV24-1	TRBJ2-5
CASSVATTWQGGTEAFF	TGTGCCAGCAGCGTAGCTACAACGTGGCAGGGGGGCACTGAAGCTTTCTTT	NA	TRBD1	17	TRBV9	TRBJ1-1
CASSLDLNQPQHF	TGCGCCAGCAGCTTGGATCTAAATCAGCCCCAGCATTTT	NA	NA	13	TRBV5-1	TRBJ1-5
CASSLRPGQGSYVQYF	TGTGCCAGCAGCTTGCGCCCGGGACAGGGATCCTACGTGCAGTACTTC	few	TRBD1	16	TRBV5-6	TRBJ2-7
CASSPENRGLETQYF	TGTGCCAGCAGCCCAGAAAACAGGGGGCTGGAGACCCAGTACTTC	NA	TRBD1	15	TRBV3-1/TRBV3-2	TRBJ2-5
CASSPGLAGSTDTQYF	TGTGCCAGCAGCCCCGGACTAGCGGGGAGCACAGATACGCAGTATTTT	NA	TRBD2	16	TRBV11-1	TRBJ2-3
CSVYREAEAFF	TGCAGCGTTTACCGCGAGGCTGAAGCTTTCTTT	NA	NA	11	TRBV29-1	TRBJ1-1
CASSVGTSGANEQFF	TGTGCCAGCAGCGTTGGGACTAGCGGGGCCAATGAGCAGTTCTTC	NA	TRBD2	15	TRBV9	TRBJ2-1
CATSREGAGNQPQHF	TGTGCCACCAGCAGAGAAGGGGCCGGCAATCAGCCCCAGCATTTT	NA	NA	15	TRBV15	TRBJ1-5
CATSDAGGSNQPQHF	TGTGCCACCAGTGATGCGGGGGGGAGCAATCAGCCCCAGCATTTT	NA	NA	15	TRBV24-1	TRBJ1-5
CASSEGLASGANVLTF	TGTGCCAGCAGTGAGGGACTAGCGTCTGGGGCCAACGTCCTGACTTTC	NA	TRBD2	16	TRBV6-4	TRBJ2-6
CATRQGAFGEKLFF	TGTGCCACACGACAGGGGGCTTTTGGCGAAAAACTGTTTTTT	NA	TRBD1	14	TRBV11-3	TRBJ1-4
CASSWTVSYGYTF	TGTGCCAGCAGCTGGACAGTGAGCTATGGCTACACCTTC	NA	NA	13	TRBV12-3/TRBV12-4	TRBJ1-2
CAISEGQPAKTEAFF	TGTGCCATCAGCGAGGGACAGCCCGCCAAAACTGAAGCTTTCTTT	NA	TRBD1	15	TRBV10-3	TRBJ1-1
CASSQAQSGQGRRTQYF	TGTGCCAGCAGCCAAGCTCAAAGTGGACAGGGGAGGAGGACCCAGTACTTC	NA	TRBD1	17	TRBV3-1/TRBV3-2	TRBJ2-5
CASSTMTGNTEAFF	TGTGCCAGTAGTACGATGACAGGGAACACTGAAGCTTTCTTT	once	NA	14	TRBV19	TRBJ1-1
CAWDSLGGSPLHF	TGTGCCTGGGACTCCCTCGGGGGTTCACCCCTCCACTTT	NA	NA	13	TRBV30	TRBJ1-6
CASSPNTDETQYF	TGTGCCAGCTCACCAAACACCGATGAGACCCAGTACTTC	NA	NA	13	TRBV18	TRBJ2-5
CASSPFGLNNEQFF	TGCGCCAGCAGTCCTTTCGGACTCAACAATGAGCAGTTCTTC	NA	NA	14	TRBV4-1	TRBJ2-1
CASSPGSAGNTIYF	TGTGCCAGCAGCCCAGGGTCGGCGGGAAACACCATATATTTT	NA	NA	14	TRBV28	TRBJ1-3
CASSRGQGATNEKLFF	TGTGCCAGCAGCCGAGGACAGGGAGCAACTAATGAAAAACTGTTTTTT	NA	TRBD1	16	TRBV5-4	TRBJ1-4
CASSSTGFDTQYF	TGTGCCAGCAGCTCTACGGGTTTTGATACGCAGTATTTT	NA	NA	13	TRBV7-3	TRBJ2-3
CASSRTRGTDTQYF	TGTGCCAGCAGCCGGACTAGAGGGACAGATACGCAGTATTTT	NA	TRBD2	14	TRBV7-6	TRBJ2-3
CASSEVAGGTYEQYF	TGTGCCAGCAGCGAGGTGGCGGGGGGGACCTACGAGCAGTACTTC	NA	TRBD2	15	TRBV7-6	TRBJ2-7
CASSQGASGSSYEQYF	TGTGCCAGCAGCCAAGGTGCTAGCGGGAGCTCCTACGAGCAGTACTTC	NA	TRBD2	16	TRBV4-2	TRBJ2-7
CASSRGQVGSYEQYF	TGCGCCAGCAGCCGGGGACAGGTGGGTTCCTACGAGCAGTACTTC	NA	TRBD1	15	TRBV4-1	TRBJ2-7
CATSRAGQGISSGYTF	TGTGCCACCAGCAGAGCGGGACAGGGTATTTCAAGTGGCTACACCTTC	NA	TRBD1	16	TRBV15	TRBJ1-2
CASSQGWGQPQHF	TGCGCCAGCAGCCAGGGGTGGGGCCAGCCCCAGCATTTT	once	NA	13	TRBV4-1	TRBJ1-5
CASSQKKGGGYYGYTF	TGTGCCAGCAGCCAAAAGAAGGGAGGGGGGTACTATGGCTACACCTTC	NA	NA	16	TRBV4-2	TRBJ1-2
CASSLASGDYGYTF	TGTGCCAGCAGCTTAGCGTCAGGCGACTATGGCTACACCTTC	NA	NA	14	TRBV7-2	TRBJ1-2
CASSLVQEETQYF	TGCGCCAGCAGCTTGGTACAAGAAGAGACCCAGTACTTC	NA	NA	13	TRBV5-1	TRBJ2-5
CSVEDPRTGLWGEQFF	TGCAGCGTTGAAGATCCAAGGACAGGGCTTTGGGGTGAGCAGTTCTTC	NA	TRBD1	16	TRBV29-1	TRBJ2-1
CATSPGVNEKLFF	TGCGCCACCTCTCCAGGGGTTAATGAAAAACTGTTTTTT	NA	NA	13	TRBV10-1	TRBJ1-4
CASSQTGTYTDTQYF	TGTGCCAGCAGCCAGACAGGGACTTACACAGATACGCAGTATTTT	NA	NA	15	TRBV3-1/TRBV3-2	TRBJ2-3
CASSTTPPGAGKLFF	TGTGCCAGCAGCACGACCCCTCCGGGAGCTGGAAAACTGTTTTTT	once	NA	15	TRBV5-4	TRBJ1-4
CASRSGDRWNEKLFF	TGTGCAAGTCGCTCCGGGGACAGATGGAATGAAAAACTGTTTTTT	NA	NA	15	TRBV12-2	TRBJ1-4
CASRWRQNLFNQPQHF	TGTGCCAGCAGGTGGAGACAGAACCTATTCAATCAGCCCCAGCATTTT	NA	NA	16	TRBV21-1	TRBJ1-5
CASSQTGTGKEAFF	TGTGCCAGCAGTCAAACCGGGACAGGGAAAGAAGCTTTCTTT	NA	TRBD1	14	TRBV27	TRBJ1-1
CASSKRLAGGVSYNEQFF	TGTGCCAGCAGTAAAAGACTAGCGGGGGGCGTCTCCTACAATGAGCAGTTCTTC	NA	TRBD2	18	TRBV6-4	TRBJ2-1